This T cell receptor (beta chain) was sequenced for a study of T cells after yellow fever vaccination. Study at large: Researchers used SMART-Seq v4 Ultra Low Input to prepare fractions that had low cell numbers.

Overall study results and limits: In FACS-sorted repertoires, abundant clonotypes from the bulk population could appear as contaminants. On re-exposure, the response was weaker but peaked faster, at day 5 versus 15.

The CDR3 consists of 17 residues. Germline-derived CDR1 and CDR2 are MGHRA and YSYEKL. Unmatched junction bases numbered 13, after V lost 3 bases and J lost 4 bases. To note about this clonotype: What it binds is unknown.

They built TCR cDNA with 5'RACE template switching, a step that put in a universal primer site and UMIs. TCRdb processed the 5' RACE reads anew with MiXCR; each CDR3 protein has one entry. The repertoire holds roughly 160,000 distinct CDR3 sequences, with around 8.5% as singletons. This sample comprised CD8+ T cells sorted from PBMCs, obtained 45 days after the yellow fever booster vaccination. The receptor was isolated from a man aged 18 to 29 who received the YFV17D yellow fever vaccine. V is TRBV4-1 and J is TRBJ1-2, with 8 bases that match TRBD1. CDR3: CASSQADREGLGYGYTF. CDR3 sequence (DNA): TGCGCCAGCAGCCAGGCGGACAGGGAGGGATTGGGCTATGGCTACACCTTC.